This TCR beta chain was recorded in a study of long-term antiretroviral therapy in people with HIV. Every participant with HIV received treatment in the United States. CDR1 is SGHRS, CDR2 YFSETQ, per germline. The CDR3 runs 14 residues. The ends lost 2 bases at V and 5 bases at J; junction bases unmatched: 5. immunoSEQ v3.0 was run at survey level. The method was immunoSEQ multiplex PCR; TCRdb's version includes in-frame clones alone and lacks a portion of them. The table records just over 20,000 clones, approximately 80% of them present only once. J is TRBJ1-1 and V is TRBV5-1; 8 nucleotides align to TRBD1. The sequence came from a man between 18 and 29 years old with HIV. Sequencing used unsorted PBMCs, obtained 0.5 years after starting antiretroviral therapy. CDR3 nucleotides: TGCGCCAGCAGCTTACAGGGGGGTCAAACTGAAGCTTTCTTT. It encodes CASSLQGGQTEAFF.